This passage covers 5 T cell receptor beta chains from one sample sequenced in a study of cytomegalovirus exposure and HLA in healthy donors. PCR involved 60 Vbeta and 13 Jbeta primers. Profiling relied on immunoSEQ multiplex PCR, and the TCRdb table lists in-frame clones only, not all of them. The top ten clones hold approximately 13% of a sample with about 150,000 clones, more than 60% of them seen once. Sequenced sample: PBMCs. These receptors were collected from a man aged 35 to 55 in good health and CMV-seropositive.

The V and J genes are TRBV19 and TRBJ1-2; 7 bases match TRBD1. The junction had 12 bases not matched to a gene; V was cut back by 10 bases and J by 4 bases. This CDR3 region has 14 residues. The V gene's germline CDR1 is LNHDA and CDR2 SQIVND (reference sequence). In DNA form, the CDR3 reads TGTGCCACATCAACCACGGGACAGTCCTATGGCTACACCTTC. It specifies CATSTTGQSYGYTF. The full variable domain, in which reference TRBV19 and TRBJ1-2 provide the parts outside the CDR3, is DGGITQSPKYLFRKEGQNVTLSCEQNLNHDAMYWYRQDPGQGLRLIYYSQIVNDFQKGDIAEGYSVSREKKESFPLTVTSAQKNPTAFYLCATSTTGQSYGYTFGSGTRLTVV.

This clone was detected only once. Additional DNA sequences in this sample encode the identical CDR3. The chain joins TRBV28 to TRBJ2-7; a weak D match, TRBD1 (6 bases). The CDR3 runs to 13 residues. V lost 2 bases and J lost 2, with 7 bases in between. Germline CDR1 is MDHEN and CDR2 is SYDVKM. CDR3 nucleotides: TGTGCCAGCAGTTTAGGACAGCCCTACGAGCAGTACTTC. It translates to CASSLGQPYEQYF.

The chain joins TRBV5-1 to TRBJ1-1; TRBD1 matches at 10 bases. The CDR3 is 15 amino acids. CDR1 SGHRS and CDR2 YFSETQ come from the germline V gene. The V segment lost 4 bases and the J segment 7 bases; nucleotides outside the gene matches: 10. CDR3 nucleotide sequence: TGCGCCAGCAGCACCGGACAGGGGGATTTCAATGAAGCTTTCTTT. This codes for CASSTGQGDFNEAFF.

V and J are TRBV2 and TRBJ2-1; 7 bases align to TRBD2. V was clipped by 8 bases and J by 10 bases; unmatched bases: 5. This CDR3 contains 11 residues. Germline loops: CDR1 SNHLY, CDR2 FYNNEI. CDR3 in amino acids: CASRGDREQFF. In DNA, the CDR3 is TGTGCCAGCCGGGGGGACCGGGAGCAGTTCTTC.

The rearrangement uses TRBV6-1 and TRBJ1-2; no definite D call. Germline CDR1 and CDR2: MNHNS and SASEGT. This CDR3 has 13 residues. V lost 2 bases, J lost 6 bases, and 10 bases lay in between. The CDR3 DNA is TGTGCCAGCAGTGAAACGGGGTGGGATGGCTACACCTTC. This sequence encodes CASSETGWDGYTF.